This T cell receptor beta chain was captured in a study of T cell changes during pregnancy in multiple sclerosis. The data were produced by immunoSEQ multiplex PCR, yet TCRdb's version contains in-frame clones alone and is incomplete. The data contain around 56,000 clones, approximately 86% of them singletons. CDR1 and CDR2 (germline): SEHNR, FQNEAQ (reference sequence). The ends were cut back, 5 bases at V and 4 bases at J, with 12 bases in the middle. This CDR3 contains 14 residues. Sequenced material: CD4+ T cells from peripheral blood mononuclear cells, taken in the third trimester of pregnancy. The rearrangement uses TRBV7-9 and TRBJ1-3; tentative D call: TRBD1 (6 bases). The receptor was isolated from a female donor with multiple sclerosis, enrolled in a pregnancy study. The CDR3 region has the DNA TGTGCCAGCAGCCCGTCAGGGGCAGGAAACACCATATATTTT. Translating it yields CASSPSGAGNTIYF.